The 17 T cell receptor beta chains listed next were all sequenced from one sample in a study of shared clonotypes between healthy human individuals. TCRdb's copy holds only in-frame clones and misses some; the assay was immunoSEQ multiplex PCR. The sample lists around 2.3 million clones; around 95% were seen once. The sequenced sample consisted of naive CD4+ T cells sorted from blood. Subset reported: CD45RA+ positively selected. These TCRs come from a man younger than 35 in good health.

This clone was observed a single time. The rearrangement uses TRBV5-4 and TRBJ2-7; possible D gene TRBD1, 5 bases. Between the trimmed V and J ends, which lost 2 bases and 4 bases, there was a span of 13 bases. CDR3 size: 14 residues. The germline V gene encodes CDR1 SGHNT and CDR2 YYREEE (reference sequence). CDR3 amino acids: CASSFDQGRYEQYF. The CDR3 DNA reads as TGTGCCAGCAGCTTCGACCAGGGAAGGTACGAGCAGTACTTC.

The V call is TRBV27, the J call TRBJ1-1, with D unclear. Per the germline V gene, CDR1 is MNHEY and CDR2 is SMNVEV (reference sequence). V was pared by 3 bases and J by 7 bases, with 12 bases between. The CDR3 loop spans 13 amino acids. The CDR3 region is CASSFYGVGEAFF. CDR3 nucleotides: TGTGCCAGCAGTTTTTACGGGGTGGGTGAAGCTTTCTTT.

This rearrangement joins TRBV16 to TRBJ1-6; D is perhaps TRBD1 (5 bases). Trimming left V 2 bases short and J 7 bases short, with 12 bases between. Germline V gene lookup returns CDR1 KGHSY and CDR2 FQNENV. The CDR3 loop spans 15 amino acids. The CDR3, as DNA: TGTGCCAGCAGCCAAAAGGCAGGGCTCAATTCACCCCTCCACTTT. The encoded protein is CASSQKAGLNSPLHF.

The chain employs TRBV5-8 and TRBJ2-7, with D perhaps given as TRBD1 or TRBD2 (5 bases each). Germline-derived CDR1 and CDR2 are SGHTS and YDEGEE. This CDR3 has 14 amino acids. V lost 3 bases to trimming and J lost 3 bases, with 13 bases between them. CDR3 sequence reads: CASSWTGRFYEQYF. The DNA for the CDR3 is TGTGCCAGCAGCTGGACGGGACGCTTCTACGAGCAGTACTTC.

This clone was picked up one time. In DNA form, the CDR3 reads TGCGCCAGCAGCCAGACGACAGGGTCGGAGACCCAGTACTTC. It codes for CASSQTTGSETQYF. This chain links TRBV5-1 with TRBJ2-5; 7 bases line up with TRBD1. V shed 4 bases and J 5 bases; nucleotides not matched to a gene: 8. This CDR3 comprises 14 residues. CDR1 SGHRS and CDR2 YFSETQ come from the germline V gene. Full variable domain (remainder filled in from reference TRBV5-1 and TRBJ2-5): KAGVTQTPRYLIKTRGQQVTLSCSPISGHRSVSWYQQTPGQGLQFLFEYFSETQRNKGNFPGRFSGRQFSNSRSEMNVSTLELGDSALYLCASSQTTGSETQYFGPGTRLLVL.

The chain carries TRBV28 and TRBJ1-4, with TRBD1 matching 11 bases. Trimming took 11 bases from V and 6 from J; bases not matched to a gene: 5. The CDR3 is 13 amino acids. In germline, CDR1 is MDHEN, CDR2 SYDVKM. The chain's CDR3 is CAVWTGGDEKLFF. The CDR3, as DNA: TGTGCCGTCTGGACAGGGGGCGATGAAAAACTGTTTTTT. Drawing the rest from reference TRBV28 and TRBJ1-4, the complete variable domain is DVKVTQSSRYLVKRTGEKVFLECVQDMDHENMFWYRQDPGLGLRLIYFSYDVKMKEKGDIPEGYSVSREKKERFSLILESASTNQTSMYLCAVWTGGDEKLFFGSGTQLSVL.

The chain employs TRBV18 and TRBJ2-3, with 11 bases lining up with TRBD1. Germline CDR1 and CDR2: KGHSH and LQKENI. The CDR3 has 16 amino acids. V was pared by 2 bases and J by 4 bases, with 5 bases of the junction left unmatched. The CDR3 nucleotides are TGTGCCAGCTCACCAATCGGGACAGGGGGATCAGATACGCAGTATTTT. Translated: CASSPIGTGGSDTQYF. Full variable domain (missing parts from reference TRBV18 and TRBJ2-3): NAGVMQNPRHLVRRRGQEARLRCSPMKGHSHVYWYRQLPEEGLKFMVYLQKENIIDESGMPKERFSAEFPKEGPSILRIQQVVRGDSAAYFCASSPIGTGGSDTQYFGPGTRLTVL.

The chain employs TRBV4-2 and TRBJ1-4; a weak D match, TRBD1 (6 bases). The germline V gene has CDR1 LGHNA and CDR2 YNFKEQ. This CDR3 comprises 16 residues. With 0 bases removed from V and 7 bases from J, the gap between germline ends came to 15 bases. CDR3 sequence (DNA): TGTGCCAGCAGCCAAGATGGGGTAAAGGGGGGTGAAAAACTGTTTTTT. Its protein is CASSQDGVKGGEKLFF.

This clone was observed a single time. The rearrangement links TRBV14 to TRBJ1-6; D remains ambiguous. CDR3 length: 15 residues. V was pared by 6 bases and J by 6 bases, with 15 bases between. The germline V gene has CDR1 SGHDN and CDR2 FVKESK. The CDR3 bases are TGTGCCAGCAGTAGGTTATACGGAGGTAATTCACCCCTCCACTTT. It translates to CASSRLYGGNSPLHF.

The chain combines TRBV11-2 with TRBJ2-7; tentative D call: TRBD1 (5 bases). The germline V gene encodes CDR1 SGHAT and CDR2 FQNNGV. The CDR3 length is 14 residues. Trimming removed 6 bases at V and 2 bases at J, with 14 bases between. CDR3 loop: CASSRDSYPYEQYF. In DNA form, the CDR3 reads TGTGCCAGCAGTCGAGACAGTTATCCCTACGAGCAGTACTTC.

The rearrangement uses TRBV28 and TRBJ1-5, with a tentative D call TRBD1 (5 bases). Trimming left V 6 bases short and J 6 bases short, with 15 bases between. The CDR3 extends over 14 amino acids. Germline V gene lookup returns CDR1 MDHEN and CDR2 SYDVKM. For the CDR3, the DNA is TGTGCCAGCAGCCGGGGGGGGTCCGGTCAGCCCCAGCATTTT. Translating it yields CASSRGGSGQPQHF.

This clone has a single count. The identical CDR3 is also encoded by other nucleotide sequences in the sample. The rearrangement uses TRBV15 and TRBJ2-5; 8 bases align to TRBD1. Germline loops: CDR1 LNHNV, CDR2 YYDKDF (reference sequence). CDR3 length equals 14 residues. V was pared by 3 bases and J by 2 bases, with 2 bases of the junction left unmatched. CDR3 bases: TGTGCCACCAGCAGGGACAGGGCGCAAGAGACCCAGTACTTC. Translating it yields CATSRDRAQETQYF.

The chain combines TRBV6-1 with TRBJ2-1; possible D gene TRBD2, 5 bases. V shed 2 bases and J shed 10 bases, with 12 bases lying between them. Looked up from germline, CDR1 is MNHNS and CDR2 is SASEGT. The length of the CDR3 is 13 residues. CDR3 region: CASSEYSGLEQFF. The CDR3 DNA reads TGTGCCAGCAGTGAATACAGCGGCTTGGAGCAGTTCTTC.

Worth noting for this clone: The same CDR3 also results from other DNA sequences found in this sample. The chain couples TRBV18 to TRBJ1-2; 10 bases match TRBD1. The CDR3 runs to 14 residues. The germline V gene has CDR1 KGHSH and CDR2 LQKENI. Unmatched junction bases numbered 5, after V lost 2 bases and J lost 8 bases. CDR3 in amino acids: CASSPSTGGEGYTF. The CDR3 DNA is TGTGCCAGCTCACCATCGACAGGGGGCGAGGGCTACACCTTC. The full variable domain, its missing parts supplied by reference TRBV18 and TRBJ1-2, is NAGVMQNPRHLVRRRGQEARLRCSPMKGHSHVYWYRQLPEEGLKFMVYLQKENIIDESGMPKERFSAEFPKEGPSILRIQQVVRGDSAAYFCASSPSTGGEGYTFGSGTRLTVV.

This chain joins TRBV19 and TRBJ2-3; D unclear. The germline gives CDR1 LNHDA, CDR2 SQIVND (reference sequence). The CDR3 consists of 13 residues. V lost 6 bases, J lost 1 base, and 8 bases lay in between. DNA of the CDR3: TGTGCCAGTAGAATGGACGGCACAGATACGCAGTATTTT. It yields the protein CASRMDGTDTQYF.

Points on this clone: The sample has other DNA sequences that encode this CDR3 too. J is TRBJ2-1 and V is TRBV5-1; D possibly uses TRBD1 or TRBD2 (5 bases each). This CDR3 is 15 amino acids long. CDR1 and CDR2 (germline): SGHRS, YFSETQ. The V gene lost 2 bases and the J gene lost 0 bases, with 9 bases spanning the gap. The DNA of the CDR3 is TGCGCCAGCAGCTTCGAGGGGAGCTCCTACAATGAGCAGTTCTTC. The encoded protein is CASSFEGSSYNEQFF.

The table lists this clone with a few counts. J is TRBJ1-6 and V is TRBV6-5, with D possibly TRBD1 on 5 matching bases. From germline, CDR1 is MNHEY and CDR2 SVGAGI. CDR3 size: 15 residues. V was shortened by 1 base and J by 8 bases, with 12 bases between the two germline ends. The CDR3 loop is CASSYFRDGYSPLHF. The CDR3 DNA follows: TGTGCCAGCAGTTACTTCCGGGACGGGTATTCACCCCTCCACTTT.